The T cell receptor beta chain described here comes from a study of shared clonotypes between healthy human individuals. With respect to this clone: The antigen is unknown.

Study-level findings and limits: Read depth was anticipated to influence clonotype sharing among donors.

The germline gives CDR1 SGHNT, CDR2 YYREEE (reference sequence). The CDR3 sequence is 13 residues long. Trimming took off 4 bases at V and 3 bases at J, with 10 bases between the two ends. The assay was immunoSEQ multiplex PCR, and TCRdb's table has in-frame clones only and misses some. The sample gives some 1.5 million clones, nearly 99% of which show up once; around 0.47% is in the top ten. Source material: naive CD4+ T cells sorted from blood. Subset meaning: CD45RA+ positively selected. The chain is built from TRBV5-4 and TRBJ1-1; D not resolved. This TCR derives from a young man in good health. The CDR3 region has the DNA TGTGCCAGCAGCCAGGACTTTGACACTGAAGCTTTCTTT. Protein sequence: CASSQDFDTEAFF.